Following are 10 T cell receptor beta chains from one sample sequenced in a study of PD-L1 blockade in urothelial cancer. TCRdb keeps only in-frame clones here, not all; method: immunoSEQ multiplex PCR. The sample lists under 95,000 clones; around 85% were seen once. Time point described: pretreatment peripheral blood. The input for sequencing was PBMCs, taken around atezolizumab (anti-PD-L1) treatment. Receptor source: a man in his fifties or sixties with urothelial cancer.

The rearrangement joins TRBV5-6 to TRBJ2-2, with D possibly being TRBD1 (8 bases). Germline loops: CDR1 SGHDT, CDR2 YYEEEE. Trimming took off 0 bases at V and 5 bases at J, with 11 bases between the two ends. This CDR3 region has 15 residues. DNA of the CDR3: TGTGCCAGCAGCTTGGTACAGGGGGGGACCGGGGAGCTGTTTTTT. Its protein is CASSLVQGGTGELFF.

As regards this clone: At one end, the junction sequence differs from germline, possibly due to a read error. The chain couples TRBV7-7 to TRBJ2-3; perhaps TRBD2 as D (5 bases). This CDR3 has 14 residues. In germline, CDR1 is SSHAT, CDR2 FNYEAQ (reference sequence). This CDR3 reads CASSPRGGADTQYF. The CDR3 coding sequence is TGTGCTAGCAGCCCCCGAGGAGGAGCAGATACGCAGTATTTT.

The DNA of the CDR3 is TGTGCCAGTAGTTATTGGTCAGGGCTACAAGATACGCAGTATTTT. Protein product: CASSYWSGLQDTQYF. The chain joins TRBV19 to TRBJ2-3; D is possibly TRBD1 (5 bases). The CDR3 extends over 15 amino acids. Trimming pared 5 bases from V and 5 bases from J, leaving 17 bases between. The germline V gene encodes CDR1 LNHDA and CDR2 SQIVND (reference sequence).

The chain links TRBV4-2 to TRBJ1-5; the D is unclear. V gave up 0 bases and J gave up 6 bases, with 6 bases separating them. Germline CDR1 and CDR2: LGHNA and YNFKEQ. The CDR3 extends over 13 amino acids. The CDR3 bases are TGTGCCAGCAGCCAAGAAGGGAGTCAGCCCCAGCATTTT. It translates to CASSQEGSQPQHF.

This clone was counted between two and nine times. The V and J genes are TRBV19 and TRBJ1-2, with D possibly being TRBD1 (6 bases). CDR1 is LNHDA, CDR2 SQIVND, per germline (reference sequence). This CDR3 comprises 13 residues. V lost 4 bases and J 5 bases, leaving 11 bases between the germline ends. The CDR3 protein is CASSTPGQYGYTF. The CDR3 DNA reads TGTGCCAGTAGTACCCCCGGACAGTATGGCTACACCTTC.

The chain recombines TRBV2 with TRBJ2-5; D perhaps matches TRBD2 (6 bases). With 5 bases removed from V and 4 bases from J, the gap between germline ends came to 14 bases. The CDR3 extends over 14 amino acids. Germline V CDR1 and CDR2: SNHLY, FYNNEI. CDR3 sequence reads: CASSKQPGAETQYF. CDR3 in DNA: TGTGCCAGCAGTAAACAACCGGGAGCAGAGACCCAGTACTTC.

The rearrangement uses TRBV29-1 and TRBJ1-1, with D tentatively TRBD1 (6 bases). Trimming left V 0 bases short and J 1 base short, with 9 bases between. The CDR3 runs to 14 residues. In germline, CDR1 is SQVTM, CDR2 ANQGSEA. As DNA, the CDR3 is TGCAGCGTTGAAGATGGGACAAAGAACACTGAAGCTTTCTTT. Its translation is CSVEDGTKNTEAFF.

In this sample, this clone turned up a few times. CDR3 nucleotides: TGCAGCGTTCGGGTGCGGGGAATAGGGTCCTACGAGCAGTACTTC. It encodes CSVRVRGIGSYEQYF. This sequence joins TRBV29-1 and TRBJ2-7; D is possibly TRBD2 (6 bases). V lost 5 bases and J 1 base, leaving 18 bases between the germline ends. Germline lookup yields CDR1 SQVTM and CDR2 ANQGSEA. The CDR3 totals 15 residues.

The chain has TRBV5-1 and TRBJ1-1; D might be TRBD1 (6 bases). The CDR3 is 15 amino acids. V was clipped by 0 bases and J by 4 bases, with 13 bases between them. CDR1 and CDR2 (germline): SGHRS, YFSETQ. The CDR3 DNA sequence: TGCGCCAGCAGCTTGGTGGGGGGGCTGGGCACTGAAGCTTTCTTT. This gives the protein CASSLVGGLGTEAFF.

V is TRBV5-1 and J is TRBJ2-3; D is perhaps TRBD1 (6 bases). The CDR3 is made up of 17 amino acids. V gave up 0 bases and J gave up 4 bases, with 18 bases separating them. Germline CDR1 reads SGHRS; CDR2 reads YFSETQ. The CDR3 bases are TGCGCCAGCAGCTTGGTCGCCAGGGGTACGGGCGCAGATACGCAGTATTTT. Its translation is CASSLVARGTGADTQYF.